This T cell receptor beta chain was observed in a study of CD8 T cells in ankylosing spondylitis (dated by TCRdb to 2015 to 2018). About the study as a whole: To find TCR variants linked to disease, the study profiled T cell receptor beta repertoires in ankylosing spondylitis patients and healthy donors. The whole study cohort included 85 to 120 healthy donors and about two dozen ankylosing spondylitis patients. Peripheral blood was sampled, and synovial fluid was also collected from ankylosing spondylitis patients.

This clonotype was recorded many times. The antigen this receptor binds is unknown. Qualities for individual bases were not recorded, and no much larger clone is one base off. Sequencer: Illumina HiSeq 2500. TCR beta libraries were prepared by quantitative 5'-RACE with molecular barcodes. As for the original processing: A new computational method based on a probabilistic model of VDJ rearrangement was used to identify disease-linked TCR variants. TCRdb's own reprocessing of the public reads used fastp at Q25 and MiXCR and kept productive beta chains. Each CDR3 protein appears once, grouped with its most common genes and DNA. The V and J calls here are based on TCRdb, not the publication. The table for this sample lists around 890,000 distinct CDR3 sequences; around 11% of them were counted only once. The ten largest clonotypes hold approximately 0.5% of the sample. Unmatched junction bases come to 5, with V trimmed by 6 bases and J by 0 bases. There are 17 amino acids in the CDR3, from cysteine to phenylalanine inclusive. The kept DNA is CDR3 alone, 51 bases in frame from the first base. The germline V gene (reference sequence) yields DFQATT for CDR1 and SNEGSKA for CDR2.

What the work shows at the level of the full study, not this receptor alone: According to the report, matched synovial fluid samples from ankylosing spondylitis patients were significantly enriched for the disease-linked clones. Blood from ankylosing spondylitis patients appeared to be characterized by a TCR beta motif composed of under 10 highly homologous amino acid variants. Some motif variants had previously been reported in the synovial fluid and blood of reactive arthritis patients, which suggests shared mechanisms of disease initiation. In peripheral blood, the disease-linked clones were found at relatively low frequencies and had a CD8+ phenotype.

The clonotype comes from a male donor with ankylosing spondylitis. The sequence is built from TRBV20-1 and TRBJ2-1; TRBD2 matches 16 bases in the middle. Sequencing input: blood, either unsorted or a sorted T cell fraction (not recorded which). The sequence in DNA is TGCAGTGCGCCGGGACTAGCGGGAGGGAGCTCCTACAATGAGCAGTTCTTC. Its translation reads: CSAPGLAGGSSYNEQFF.